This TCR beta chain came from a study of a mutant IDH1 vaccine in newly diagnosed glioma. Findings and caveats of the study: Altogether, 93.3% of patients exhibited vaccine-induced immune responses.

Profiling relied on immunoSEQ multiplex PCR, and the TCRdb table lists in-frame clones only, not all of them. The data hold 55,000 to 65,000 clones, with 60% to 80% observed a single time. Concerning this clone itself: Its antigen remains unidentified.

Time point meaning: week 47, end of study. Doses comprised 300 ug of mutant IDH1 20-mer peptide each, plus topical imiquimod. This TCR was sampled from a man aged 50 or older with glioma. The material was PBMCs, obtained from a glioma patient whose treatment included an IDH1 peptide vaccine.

For the CDR3, the DNA is TGCAGCGCCCTCCCTGCGGAGGCGAGCGAGCAGTTCTTC. Translating it yields CSALPAEASEQFF. This chain connects TRBV29-1 to TRBJ2-1, with D possibly TRBD2 on 5 matching bases. Between the trimmed V and J ends, which lost 7 bases and 10 bases, there was a span of 20 bases. The germline CDR1 and CDR2 sequences are SQVTM and ANQGSEA. The CDR3 runs to 13 residues.